This section outlines one T cell receptor beta chain sequence together with its context. Its specificity is unknown. The data belong to a study of cytotoxic CD8 clonotypes in ibrutinib-treated CLL. About the research overall: For this cohort, patients were approximately ten relapsed/refractory and some 15 treatment-naive, while 17 to 18 were IGHV unmutated. Study results and limitations: Contraction or stability on treatment was seen for public clonotypes, which were uncommon.

V was trimmed by 1 base and J by 6 bases, leaving 4 bases between them. CDR1 SGHAT and CDR2 FQNNGV come from the germline V gene. CDR3 length equals 11 residues. Investigators sought sequencing depths of between 1 in 200,000 and 1 in 1 million T cells. Repertoires were generated with immunoSEQ multiplex PCR, while TCRdb's copy carries only in-frame clones and drops some. The sample has about 39,000 clones, 68% seen once. The chain combines TRBV11-2 with TRBJ2-7; D is ambiguous. The receptor's source is a human donor with chronic lymphocytic leukemia. This specimen consisted of PBMCs, obtained at disease progression, from a patient treated with ibrutinib. The CDR3 spells CASSLGLEQYF. The DNA for the CDR3 is TGTGCCAGCAGCTTAGGACTCGAGCAGTACTTC.